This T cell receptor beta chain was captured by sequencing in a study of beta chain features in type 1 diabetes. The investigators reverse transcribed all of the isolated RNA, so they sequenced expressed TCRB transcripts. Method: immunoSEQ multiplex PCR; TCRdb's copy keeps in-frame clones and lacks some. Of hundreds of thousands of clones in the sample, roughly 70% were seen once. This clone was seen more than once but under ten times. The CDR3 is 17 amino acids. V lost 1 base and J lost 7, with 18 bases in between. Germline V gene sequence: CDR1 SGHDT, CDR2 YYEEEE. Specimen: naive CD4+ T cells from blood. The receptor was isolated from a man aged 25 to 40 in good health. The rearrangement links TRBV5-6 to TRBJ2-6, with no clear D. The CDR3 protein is CASSLTRRLSRANVLTF. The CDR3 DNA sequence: TGTGCCAGCAGCTTGACTCGAAGGCTCTCCCGAGCCAACGTCCTGACTTTC.